The 32 T cell receptor beta chains reported below all come from one sample, sequenced in a study of human T cells and chemical hapten exposure. MiXCR was run by TCRdb on the RACE reads, yielding one entry per CDR3 protein. The data show about 190,000 distinct CDR3 sequences, around a quarter seen once. Time point defined: patch test 3, about 24 weeks after DPC sensitization. The treatment denotes: therapeutic diphenylcyclopropenone sensitization with weekly scalp DPC. The sequencing used whole blood, collected in connection with sensitization to the hapten diphenylcyclopropenone (DPC). These receptor sequences come from a woman aged 40 to 50 with alopecia areata. Some clones in this sample may be carry-over from other donors' samples.

This clonotype was observed a few times. The genes are TRBV20-1 and TRBJ1-2, with D unclear. V dropped 4 bases and J dropped 4 bases, with 13 bases sitting between them. The CDR3 runs 13 residues. The germline V gene encodes CDR1 DFQATT and CDR2 SNEGSKA (reference sequence). The CDR3 region has the DNA TGCAGTGCTACCGGGGTGGGTCGCTATGGCTACACCTTC. As protein: CSATGVGRYGYTF.

The chain links TRBV13 to TRBJ2-2; 14 bases fit TRBD2. V gave up 4 bases and J gave up 1 base; unmatched junction bases: 5. Germline assignment: CDR1 PRHDT and CDR2 FYEKMQ (reference sequence). There are 18 residues in the CDR3. This CDR3 reads CASSSYGTSGRNTGELFF. In nucleotides, the CDR3 is TGTGCCAGCAGCTCGTACGGGACTAGCGGGAGGAACACCGGGGAGCTGTTTTTT.

The gene calls are TRBV9 and TRBJ2-5; TRBD1 is a possible D gene (6 bases). The CDR3 covers 16 residues. Germline V CDR1 and CDR2: SGDLS, YYNGEE. V lost 4 bases to trimming and J lost 1 base, with 17 bases between them. CDR3 DNA: TGTGCCAGCAGCCCATCTGGCGGACAGATCCAAGAGACCCAGTACTTC. Amino acid sequence: CASSPSGGQIQETQYF.

This clonotype was seen a single time. The chain couples TRBV7-2 to TRBJ2-3; D may be TRBD2 (6 bases). The CDR3 has 15 residues. Germline V lookup: CDR1 SGHTA, CDR2 FQGNSA. V shed 2 bases and J shed 6 bases, with 15 bases lying between them. The CDR3 spells CASSLQRVFGDTQYF. The CDR3 DNA reads TGTGCCAGCAGCTTACAGCGGGTATTCGGCGATACGCAGTATTTT.

The chain is built from TRBV6-2 or TRBV6-3 and TRBJ2-1; maybe TRBD1 (6 bases). Between the trimmed V and J ends, which lost 8 bases and 5 bases, there was a span of 7 bases. In germline, CDR1 is MNHEY, CDR2 SVGEGT. The CDR3 covers 11 residues. The CDR3 DNA sequence: TGTGCCAGCTGGACAGACAATGAGCAGTTCTTC. As protein: CASWTDNEQFF.

The chain is built from TRBV28 and TRBJ1-6; 10 bases agree with TRBD1. V was pared by 7 bases and J by 5 bases, with 11 bases of the junction left unmatched. This CDR3 is 17 amino acids long. Germline CDR1 is MDHEN and CDR2 is SYDVKM. The CDR3 spells CASTLGTGVANNSPLHF. Written as DNA, the CDR3 is TGTGCCAGCACCCTGGGGACAGGGGTCGCGAATAATTCACCCCTCCACTTT.

This clonotype has only a few counts. The chain links TRBV7-2 to TRBJ1-5, with a weak D call TRBD1 (6 bases). Germline CDR1 and CDR2: SGHTA and FQGNSA. V was trimmed by 1 base and J by 4 bases, leaving 8 bases between them. The CDR3 length is 14 residues. The CDR3 protein is CASSLGTANQPQHF. The CDR3 nucleotides read TGTGCCAGCAGCTTAGGGACAGCTAATCAGCCCCAGCATTTT.

There are many counts of this clonotype. The genes are TRBV7-9 and TRBJ2-3; D possibly uses TRBD1 or TRBD2 (5 bases each). The CDR3 sequence is 11 residues long. Trimming removed 11 bases at V and 4 bases at J, with 10 bases between. Looked up from germline, CDR1 is SEHNR and CDR2 is FQNEAQ (reference sequence). CDR3 loop: CALGGADTQYF. DNA for the CDR3: TGTGCCCTTGGGGGAGCAGATACGCAGTATTTT.

The chain employs TRBV15 and TRBJ2-2; unclear D gene. Germline values: CDR1 LNHNV, CDR2 YYDKDF (reference sequence). Trimming left V 0 bases short and J 3 bases short, with 5 bases between. This CDR3 is 14 amino acids long. The CDR3 DNA reads TGTGCCACCAGCAGAGATCCAGACACCGGGGAGCTGTTTTTT. Amino acid sequence: CATSRDPDTGELFF.

A single count supports this clonotype. This chain joins TRBV29-1 and TRBJ1-5, with 7 bases matching TRBD1. The germline V gene has CDR1 SQVTM and CDR2 ANQGSEA. This CDR3 is built from 12 residues. Trimming removed 6 bases from V and 5 bases from J; junction bases left unmatched: 4. In DNA form, the CDR3 reads TGCAGCGTGGGGACAGTAGATCAGCCCCAGCATTTT. It is translated as CSVGTVDQPQHF.

This clonotype has just one count. Mismatch with germline at one junction end may stem from a read error. V gene TRBV7-6 combines with J gene TRBJ2-5; D remains ambiguous. Germline values: CDR1 SGHVS, CDR2 FNYEAQ. The CDR3 spans 13 residues. This CDR3 is CASSVAPSETQYF. CDR3 bases: TGTGCCAGCAGCGTAGCTCCCTCGGAGACCCAGTACTTC.

A few counts support this clonotype. The rearrangement joins TRBV20-1 to TRBJ2-4, with D unclear. CDR1 is DFQATT, CDR2 SNEGSKA, per germline (reference sequence). This CDR3 is 14 amino acids long. Deletions cut 4 bases from V and 5 bases from J, with 15 bases between. The CDR3 reads CSATFGSFENIQYF. CDR3 coding DNA: TGCAGTGCTACGTTTGGGTCTTTTGAAAACATTCAGTACTTC.

The rearrangement uses TRBV15 and TRBJ2-1, with D unclear. Germline V gene data show CDR1 as LNHNV and CDR2 as YYDKDF (reference sequence). The CDR3 extends over 13 amino acids. The V end was cut by 4 bases, the J end by 4 bases, with 8 bases between. The CDR3 sequence: CATSKERYNEQFF. CDR3 bases: TGTGCCACCAGCAAGGAGCGATACAATGAGCAGTTCTTC.

This clonotype was detected only a few times. The rearrangement joins TRBV12-3 or TRBV12-4 to TRBJ1-2; 7 positions match TRBD1. The V segment lost 4 bases and the J segment 4 bases; nucleotides outside the gene matches: 9. CDR3 size: 15 residues. The CDR3 nucleotides read TGTGCCAGCAGTTCCTTAGGGGACAGCCCCTATGGCTACACCTTC. This translates into CASSSLGDSPYGYTF.

The rearrangement uses TRBV19 and TRBJ1-2; D gene unclear. Per germline, CDR1 LNHDA and CDR2 SQIVND (reference sequence). This CDR3 is built from 13 residues. With 0 bases removed from V and 4 bases from J, the gap between germline ends came to 6 bases. The CDR3: CASSIDDIYGYTF. DNA of the CDR3: TGTGCCAGTAGTATAGACGACATCTATGGCTACACCTTC.

The V call is TRBV28, the J call TRBJ2-3; 7 nucleotides match TRBD1. The length of the CDR3 is 15 residues. CDR1 is MDHEN and CDR2 is SYDVKM in the germline V gene. The J segment lost 2 bases and the V segment lost 4 bases, leaving 6 bases of the junction unmatched. The CDR3 DNA sequence: TGTGCCAGCAGTTCCTACGGACAGGACACAGATACGCAGTATTTT. Translated: CASSSYGQDTDTQYF.

The chain carries TRBV5-1 and TRBJ2-7; the D call may be TRBD1 or TRBD2 (7 bases each). Trimming cost V 8 bases and J 5 bases, with 23 bases left between them. Germline values: CDR1 SGHRS, CDR2 YFSETQ. The CDR3 length is 15 residues. CDR3 loop: CARLRDDREGDEQYF. DNA for the CDR3: TGCGCCAGGTTGCGAGACGACAGGGAGGGGGACGAGCAGTACTTC.

This rearrangement joins TRBV12-3 or TRBV12-4 to TRBJ2-1; D is ambiguous. This CDR3 is 15 amino acids long. Trimming removed 5 bases at V and 2 bases at J, with 13 bases between. CDR3 residues: CASSLLRGAYNEQFF. DNA of the CDR3: TGTGCCAGCAGTCTCCTGCGCGGAGCCTACAATGAGCAGTTCTTC.

The rearrangement uses TRBV7-2 and TRBJ2-1; D call uncertain. The CDR3 contains 16 residues. The germline V gene has CDR1 SGHTA and CDR2 FQGNSA. Between the trimmed V and J ends, which lost 1 base and 0 bases, there was a span of 10 bases. The CDR3 DNA follows: TGTGCCAGCAGCTTAGGGTTGGCGAACTCCTACAATGAGCAGTTCTTC. Amino acids: CASSLGLANSYNEQFF.

In its sample, this clonotype was seen a few times. The chain has TRBV6-6 and TRBJ1-5, with 12 bases that match TRBD1. Germline assignment: CDR1 MNHNY and CDR2 SVGAGI (reference sequence). The junction had 1 base not matched to a gene; V was cut back by 2 bases and J by 5 bases. This CDR3 has 15 residues. Here the CDR3 reads CASSYRDRGHQPQHF. Here the CDR3 DNA reads TGTGCCAGCAGTTACCGGGACAGGGGGCATCAGCCCCAGCATTTT.

This clonotype was seen only a few times. V and J are TRBV20-1 and TRBJ1-5; 9 nucleotides match TRBD1. V lost 4 bases, J lost 3 bases, and 10 bases stayed unmatched. The CDR3 has 16 residues. Germline CDR1 is DFQATT and CDR2 is SNEGSKA (reference sequence). As DNA, the CDR3 is TGCAGTGCTACTCCGGGACAGGGCCTATTCAATCAGCCCCAGCATTTT. It codes for CSATPGQGLFNQPQHF.

The J gene is TRBJ2-1, the V gene TRBV7-9; 11 bases are a match to TRBD2. The CDR3 extends over 17 amino acids. The germline V gene encodes CDR1 SEHNR and CDR2 FQNEAQ (reference sequence). V gave up 4 bases and J gave up 4 bases; unmatched junction bases: 9. DNA for the CDR3: TGTGCCAGCAGCTCTAACCCCGGGACTAGCGGTTACAATGAGCAGTTCTTC. Encoded protein: CASSSNPGTSGYNEQFF.

The chain combines TRBV6-1 with TRBJ2-5; D is ambiguous. This CDR3 is built from 15 residues. With 7 bases removed from V and 1 base from J, the gap between germline ends came to 16 bases. Germline CDR1 and CDR2: MNHNS and SASEGT. CDR3 in amino acids: CASTHPPTLQETQYF. The CDR3 region has the DNA TGTGCCAGCACCCACCCCCCTACTCTCCAAGAGACCCAGTACTTC.

V and J are TRBV7-9 and TRBJ1-4; D perhaps matches TRBD1 (5 bases). The germline CDR1 and CDR2 sequences are SEHNR and FQNEAQ (reference sequence). The CDR3 has 15 residues. Trimming pared 2 bases from V and 3 bases from J, leaving 10 bases between. DNA for the CDR3: TGTGCCAGCAGCTTACACGGGGGGGCTAATGAAAAACTGTTTTTT. Translating it yields CASSLHGGANEKLFF.

The chain has TRBV7-9 and TRBJ2-7, with TRBD2 identical over 8 bases. The CDR3 runs 15 residues. Germline V gives CDR1 SEHNR, CDR2 FQNEAQ (reference sequence). Trimming removed 4 bases from V and 0 bases from J; junction bases left unmatched: 5. The CDR3 loop is CASSSLAVGSYEQYF. The CDR3 DNA is TGTGCCAGCAGCTCACTAGCGGTCGGCTCCTACGAGCAGTACTTC.

This clonotype was counted between two and nine times. The genes are TRBV10-3 and TRBJ1-5; D ambiguous. V lost 10 bases, J lost 5 bases, and 15 bases lay in between. Germline V gene sequence: CDR1 ENHRY, CDR2 SYGVKD. CDR3 size: 13 residues. As DNA, the CDR3 is TGTGCCACAGCACCGCACGTCGATCAGCCCCAGCATTTT. It encodes CATAPHVDQPQHF.

The V and J genes are TRBV28 and TRBJ2-7, with 10 nucleotides matching TRBD1. V was clipped by 6 bases and J by 4 bases; unmatched bases: 9. Germline CDR1 MDHEN, CDR2 SYDVKM. This CDR3 is built from 15 residues. The CDR3 spells CASSWLGTGEYEQYF. CDR3 bases: TGTGCCAGCAGCTGGCTCGGGACAGGGGAGTACGAGCAGTACTTC.

This sequence joins TRBV7-9 and TRBJ1-5, with 11 bases fitting TRBD1. Germline-derived CDR1 and CDR2 are SEHNR and FQNEAQ (reference sequence). The J segment lost 2 bases and the V segment lost 1 base, leaving 10 bases of the junction unmatched. The length of the CDR3 is 19 residues. The CDR3 sequence is CASSLVGRTGGTGNQPQHF. In DNA, the CDR3 is TGTGCCAGCAGCTTAGTGGGTCGGACAGGGGGCACGGGCAATCAGCCCCAGCATTTT.

This clonotype has just a few counts. The V gene is TRBV12-3 or TRBV12-4, the J gene TRBJ1-5, with TRBD1 matching 8 bases. The CDR3 has 15 amino acids. Trimming removed 4 bases from V and 11 bases from J; junction bases left unmatched: 13. The CDR3 DNA reads as TGTGCCAGCAGTTCCCATGGGACAGGATTAAGGACCCAGCATTTT. It translates to CASSSHGTGLRTQHF.

V gene TRBV6-5 combines with J gene TRBJ1-2; D is perhaps TRBD1 (6 bases). Trimming pared 4 bases from V and 7 bases from J, leaving 10 bases between. CDR1 is MNHEY, CDR2 SVGAGI, per germline. The CDR3 has 12 amino acids. The CDR3 sequence is CASSLGGAGYTF. The CDR3 DNA is TGTGCCAGCAGTTTAGGGGGGGCTGGCTACACCTTC.

CDR3 DNA sequence: TGTGCCAGCAGTTTAGACAATGGCTACACCTTC. Protein: CASSLDNGYTF. V and J are TRBV12-3 or TRBV12-4 and TRBJ1-2, with D unresolved. The V end was cut by 1 base, the J end by 6 bases, with 3 bases between. This CDR3 comprises 11 residues.

This clonotype was detected ten times or more. J is TRBJ1-6 and V is TRBV4-1, with unresolved D. V dropped 2 bases and J dropped 7 bases, with 18 bases sitting between them. Germline loops: CDR1 MGHRA, CDR2 YSYEKL. The CDR3 covers 17 residues. The CDR3 reads CASSQNPSGGGNSPLHF. The CDR3 nucleotides read TGCGCCAGCAGCCAAAATCCATCCGGCGGAGGCAATTCACCCCTCCACTTT.